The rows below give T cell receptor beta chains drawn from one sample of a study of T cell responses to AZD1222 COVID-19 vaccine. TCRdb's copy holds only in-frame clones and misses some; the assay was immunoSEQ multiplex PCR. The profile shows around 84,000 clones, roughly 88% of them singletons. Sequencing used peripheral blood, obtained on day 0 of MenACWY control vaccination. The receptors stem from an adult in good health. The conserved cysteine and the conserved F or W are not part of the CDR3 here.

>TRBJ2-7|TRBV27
ASSPGLAVYEQY
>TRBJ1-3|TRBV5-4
ASSLAAGNTIY
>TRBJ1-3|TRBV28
ASRGTGDSGNTIY
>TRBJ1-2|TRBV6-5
ASSYSGNGYT
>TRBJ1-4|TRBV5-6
ASSLFRQGNEKLF
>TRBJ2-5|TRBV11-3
ASSLGLRETQY
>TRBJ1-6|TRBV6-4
ASSDSLWDSPLH
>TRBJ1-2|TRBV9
ASSVDAELSYGYT
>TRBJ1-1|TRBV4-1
ASSHAQDRIMNTEAF
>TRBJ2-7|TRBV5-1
ASSFEGAPGGAEQY
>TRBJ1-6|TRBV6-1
ASSEWDRGNSPLH
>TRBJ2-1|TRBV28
ASSPPGDEQF
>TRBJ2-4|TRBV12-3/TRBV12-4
ASSLRGYIQY
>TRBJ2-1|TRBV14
ASSHDSSYNEQF
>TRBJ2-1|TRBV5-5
ASSQDGGSYNEQF
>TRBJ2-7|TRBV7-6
ASSLLQGTGEQY
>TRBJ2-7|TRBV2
ASSSGTSFSYEQY
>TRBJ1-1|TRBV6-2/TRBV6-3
ASSYSFRPSHTEAF
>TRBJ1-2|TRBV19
ASSISSGSGYT
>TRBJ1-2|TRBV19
ASSTATGSGYT
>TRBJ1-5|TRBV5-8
ASSREVGLSNQPQH
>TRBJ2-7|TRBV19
ASSIAGINEQY
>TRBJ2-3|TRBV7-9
ASRRRTGGAGDTQY
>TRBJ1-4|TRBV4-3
ASSQDQGYGNEKLF
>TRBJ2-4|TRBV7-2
ASSRTGPGDIQY
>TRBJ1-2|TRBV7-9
ASSFRQGDYGYT
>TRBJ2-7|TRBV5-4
ASSSWTEYHEQY
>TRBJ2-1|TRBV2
ASRALAGAYNEQF
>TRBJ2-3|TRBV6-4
ASSEGTSGGTDTQY
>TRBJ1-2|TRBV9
ASSATRDRDYGYT
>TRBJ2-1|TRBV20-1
SARAGDEQF
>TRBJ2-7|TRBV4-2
ASMGGNLVEQY
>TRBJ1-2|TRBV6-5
ASSYGGQSYGYT
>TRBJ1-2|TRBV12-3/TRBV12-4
ASSFGSYSYT
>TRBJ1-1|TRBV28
ASTRTGVNTEAF
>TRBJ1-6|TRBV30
ACRQGNSPLH
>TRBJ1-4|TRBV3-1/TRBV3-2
ASSRLPTGGAGATNEKLF
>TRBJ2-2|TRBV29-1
SVDGHTGELF
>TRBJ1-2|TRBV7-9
ASSFGDYGYT
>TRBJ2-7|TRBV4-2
ASSQELASGGFQY
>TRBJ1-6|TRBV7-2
ASSLVGGDSNNSPLH
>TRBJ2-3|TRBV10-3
AIRRQGVDTQY
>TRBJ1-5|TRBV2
ASRAGDSRGPQH
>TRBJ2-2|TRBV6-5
ASRSTNTGELF
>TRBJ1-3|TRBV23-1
ASSQREGSSGNTIY
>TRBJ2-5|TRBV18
ASSPLDRLGETQY
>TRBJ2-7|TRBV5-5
ASSLEQGGTYEQY
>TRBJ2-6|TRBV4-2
ASSQDVQGRGHSSGANVLT
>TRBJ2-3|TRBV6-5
ASRPRLAGTDTQY
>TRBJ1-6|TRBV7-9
ASSLLDDLLH
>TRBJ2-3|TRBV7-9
ASSFGVVPDTQY